The rows below give T cell receptor beta chains drawn from one sample of a study of shared clonotypes between healthy human individuals. Sequencing was performed with immunoSEQ multiplex PCR; in TCRdb, only in-frame clones are kept and a portion is missing. This sample has 1.5 million to 1.9 million clones, with 95% to 99% found just once. The sample consisted of naive CD4+ T cells sorted from blood. These receptors were obtained from a man younger than 40 in good health. CDR3s include the opening cysteine and the closing phenylalanine or tryptophan. A D gene is named only where the DNA matches it firmly. The size field is filled for only some rows; it gives once, few, many or a size class.

V: TRBV19
size: .
D: TRBD2
J: TRBJ2-1
CDR3: CASSSPSGRIYNEQFF
DNA: TGTGCCAGTAGTAGCCCTAGCGGGAGGATATACAATGAGCAGTTCTTC

V: TRBV7-6
size: .
D: .
J: TRBJ2-1
CDR3: CASSLASGTNYNEQFF
DNA: TGTGCCAGCAGCTTAGCGTCTGGGACGAACTACAATGAGCAGTTCTTC

V: TRBV28
size: once
D: TRBD2
J: TRBJ2-7
CDR3: CASTSPSVASGRASPYEQYF
DNA: TGTGCCAGCACCTCCCCGTCGGTGGCTAGCGGGAGGGCCTCTCCGTACGAGCAGTACTTC

V: TRBV18
size: .
D: TRBD2
J: TRBJ2-1
CDR3: CASSPPGLTLNEQFF
DNA: TGTGCCAGCTCACCACCGGGACTAACCTTAAATGAGCAGTTCTTC

V: TRBV2
size: .
D: .
J: TRBJ2-3
CDR3: CASQTSADTQYF
DNA: TGTGCCAGCCAGACTAGTGCAGATACGCAGTATTTT

V: TRBV6-4
size: .
D: TRBD1
J: TRBJ1-4
CDR3: CASSDFRQGRATNEKLFF
DNA: TGTGCCAGCAGTGACTTTAGACAGGGAAGGGCAACTAATGAAAAACTGTTTTTT

V: TRBV7-8
size: .
D: .
J: TRBJ2-3
CDR3: CASSLVLGDTQYF
DNA: TGTGCCAGCAGCTTAGTTCTGGGGGATACGCAGTATTTT

V: TRBV5-8
size: .
D: .
J: TRBJ2-5
CDR3: CASAVRETQYF
DNA: TGTGCCAGTGCAGTCCGGGAGACCCAGTACTTC

V: TRBV18
size: .
D: TRBD1
J: TRBJ1-4
CDR3: CASSPQQQGVNEKLFF
DNA: TGTGCCAGCTCACCACAACAACAGGGGGTGAATGAAAAACTGTTTTTT

V: TRBV6-5
size: .
D: .
J: TRBJ1-1
CDR3: CASSQDGMNTEAFF
DNA: TGTGCCAGCAGTCAGGACGGGATGAACACTGAAGCTTTCTTT

V: TRBV19
size: .
D: TRBD2
J: TRBJ2-3
CDR3: CASSILGLAGGRTQYF
DNA: TGTGCCAGTAGTATCCTGGGACTAGCGGGCGGACGTACGCAGTATTTT

V: TRBV28
size: once
D: .
J: TRBJ1-4
CDR3: CASSLSQGNEKLFF
DNA: TGTGCCAGCAGTTTAAGTCAGGGTAATGAAAAACTGTTTTTT

V: TRBV7-9
size: .
D: .
J: TRBJ2-7
CDR3: CASRSNSYEQYF
DNA: TGTGCCAGCAGGTCCAACAGCTACGAGCAGTACTTC

V: TRBV28
size: .
D: TRBD2
J: TRBJ2-4
CDR3: CASSPEPTSGRMDLAKNIQYF
DNA: TGTGCCAGCAGTCCCGAACCTACTAGCGGGAGAATGGACTTAGCCAAAAACATTCAGTACTTC

V: TRBV9
size: .
D: TRBD1
J: TRBJ2-3
CDR3: CASSPTARGQGDTQYF
DNA: TGTGCCAGCAGCCCTACGGCCAGGGGGCAGGGAGATACGCAGTATTTT

V: TRBV2
size: few
D: .
J: TRBJ2-5
CDR3: CASSELVAPQYF
DNA: TGTGCCAGCAGTGAGTTAGTAGCGCCCCAGTACTTC

V: TRBV5-1
size: .
D: TRBD1
J: TRBJ1-1
CDR3: CASSRTGGSEAFF
DNA: TGCGCCAGCAGCAGAACAGGGGGGAGTGAAGCTTTCTTT

V: TRBV28
size: .
D: .
J: TRBJ1-1
CDR3: CASSLVRNAEAFF
DNA: TGTGCCAGCAGTTTAGTTAGGAACGCTGAAGCTTTCTTT

V: TRBV28
size: .
D: .
J: TRBJ1-5
CDR3: CASSFHTKGGRSNQPQHF
DNA: TGTGCCAGCAGTTTCCATACCAAGGGGGGTAGGAGCAATCAGCCCCAGCATTTT

V: TRBV5-4
size: .
D: .
J: TRBJ2-5
CDR3: CASSLPGLQETQYF
DNA: TGTGCCAGCAGCTTGCCGGGACTGCAAGAGACCCAGTACTTC

V: TRBV7-9
size: .
D: .
J: TRBJ1-3
CDR3: CASSLGLRAGNTIYF
DNA: TGTGCCAGCAGCCTGGGGCTCAGGGCTGGAAACACCATATATTTT

V: TRBV5-1
size: .
D: TRBD2
J: TRBJ2-7
CDR3: CASSLITSGNYEQYF
DNA: TGCGCCAGCAGCTTAATCACTAGCGGGAATTACGAGCAGTACTTC

V: TRBV11-2
size: once
D: .
J: TRBJ2-7
CDR3: CASNRAAYEQYF
DNA: TGTGCCAGCAATCGGGCAGCCTACGAGCAGTACTTC

V: TRBV7-2
size: .
D: TRBD2
J: TRBJ2-3
CDR3: CASSPRTSGGLTDTQYF
DNA: TGTGCCAGCAGCCCACGGACTAGCGGGGGCCTCACAGATACGCAGTATTTT

V: TRBV9
size: .
D: .
J: TRBJ2-7
CDR3: CASSRPFGEQYF
DNA: TGTGCCAGCAGCCGACCCTTCGGCGAGCAGTACTTC

V: TRBV7-2
size: .
D: .
J: TRBJ2-3
CDR3: CASSSGPRVPDTQYF
DNA: TGTGCCAGCAGCTCCGGACCGAGAGTACCGGATACGCAGTATTTT

V: TRBV21-1
size: .
D: .
J: TRBJ1-4
CDR3: CASSKKKQKDRGALFF
DNA: TGTGCCAGCAGCAAAAAAAAACAGAAGGACAGAGGGGCTTTGTTTTTT

V: TRBV6-5
size: .
D: .
J: TRBJ2-7
CDR3: CASSYSTGRTYEQYF
DNA: TGTGCCAGCAGTTACAGTACAGGGAGGACCTACGAGCAGTACTTC

V: TRBV7-2
size: .
D: .
J: TRBJ1-4
CDR3: CASRRSTSEKLFF
DNA: TGTGCCAGCAGACGTTCGACAAGCGAAAAACTGTTTTTT

V: TRBV6-1
size: .
D: .
J: TRBJ2-5
CDR3: CASRALDEWETQYF
DNA: TGTGCCAGCAGAGCCCTGGACGAGTGGGAGACCCAGTACTTC

V: TRBV28
size: once
D: TRBD2
J: TRBJ2-5
CDR3: CASSSPSGSGETQYF
DNA: TGTGCCAGCAGTTCCCCTAGCGGGAGCGGTGAGACCCAGTACTTC

V: TRBV19
size: .
D: TRBD2
J: TRBJ2-3
CDR3: CASSIASGITDTQYF
DNA: TGTGCCAGTAGTATTGCTAGCGGGATCACAGATACGCAGTATTTT

V: TRBV4-1
size: .
D: .
J: TRBJ2-2
CDR3: CASSQDRTIGELFF
DNA: TGCGCCAGCAGCCAAGATCGCACAATCGGGGAGCTGTTTTTT

V: TRBV7-9
size: .
D: TRBD1
J: TRBJ2-1
CDR3: CASSLGGRGQGNNEQFF
DNA: TGTGCCAGCAGCTTAGGTGGTAGGGGACAGGGGAACAATGAGCAGTTCTTC

V: TRBV6-1
size: .
D: .
J: TRBJ2-7
CDR3: CASSEAGLSYEQYF
DNA: TGTGCCAGCAGTGAAGCGGGGCTCTCCTACGAGCAGTACTTC

V: TRBV2
size: .
D: .
J: TRBJ2-1
CDR3: CASREAIPSYNEQFF
DNA: TGTGCCAGCAGAGAAGCTATACCCTCCTACAATGAGCAGTTCTTC

V: TRBV18
size: .
D: .
J: TRBJ2-1
CDR3: CASSLFGAGYGREQFF
DNA: TGTGCCAGCTCACTATTTGGCGCGGGATATGGGAGGGAGCAGTTCTTC

V: TRBV5-8
size: .
D: .
J: TRBJ2-6
CDR3: CASMWGLGSGANVLTF
DNA: TGTGCCAGCATGTGGGGCCTGGGGTCTGGGGCCAACGTCCTGACTTTC

V: TRBV29-1
size: .
D: .
J: TRBJ2-3
CDR3: CSAVVASTDTQYF
DNA: TGCAGCGCCGTGGTGGCTAGCACAGATACGCAGTATTTT

V: TRBV7-2
size: .
D: .
J: TRBJ2-7
CDR3: CASSDLKTLNEQYF
DNA: TGTGCCAGCAGCGACTTGAAGACTCTGAACGAGCAGTACTTC

V: TRBV28
size: .
D: .
J: TRBJ1-1
CDR3: CAIGRDLNTEAFF
DNA: TGTGCCATCGGGAGGGATTTGAACACTGAAGCTTTCTTT

V: TRBV9
size: .
D: TRBD1
J: TRBJ2-3
CDR3: CASSVVGQGSTDTQYF
DNA: TGTGCCAGCAGCGTAGTCGGACAGGGGAGCACAGATACGCAGTATTTT

V: TRBV18
size: .
D: .
J: TRBJ1-1
CDR3: CASSPTGGGQNTEAFF
DNA: TGTGCCAGCTCACCTACGGGCGGGGGACAGAACACTGAAGCTTTCTTT

V: TRBV5-4
size: .
D: .
J: TRBJ2-5
CDR3: CASSFRGEETQYF
DNA: TGTGCCAGCAGCTTCAGGGGAGAAGAGACCCAGTACTTC

V: TRBV9
size: .
D: TRBD1
J: TRBJ1-1
CDR3: CASSVEGQGAAEAFF
DNA: TGTGCCAGCAGCGTAGAAGGGCAGGGGGCTGCTGAAGCTTTCTTT

V: TRBV5-6
size: .
D: TRBD1
J: TRBJ1-2
CDR3: CASSSAGTGDYGYTF
DNA: TGTGCCAGCAGCTCAGCCGGGACAGGGGACTATGGCTACACCTTC

V: TRBV18
size: .
D: TRBD2
J: TRBJ2-3
CDR3: CASSPRFSGLEVTDTQYF
DNA: TGTGCCAGCTCACCACGGTTTTCGGGACTAGAGGTGACAGATACGCAGTATTTT

V: TRBV9
size: .
D: TRBD2
J: TRBJ2-3
CDR3: CASSVELAGTDTQYF
DNA: TGTGCCAGCAGCGTTGAACTAGCGGGAACAGATACGCAGTATTTT

V: TRBV27
size: .
D: TRBD2
J: TRBJ2-7
CDR3: CASSFRTSGRAPYEQYF
DNA: TGTGCCAGCAGTTTCCGGACTAGCGGGAGGGCCCCCTACGAGCAGTACTTC

V: TRBV5-1
size: .
D: TRBD1
J: TRBJ2-5
CDR3: CASSLGTGVEETQYF
DNA: TGCGCCAGCAGCTTAGGGACAGGGGTTGAAGAGACCCAGTACTTC

V: TRBV7-8
size: .
D: TRBD2
J: TRBJ2-3
CDR3: CASSSKSASGSSPDTQYF
DNA: TGTGCCAGCAGCTCTAAGTCGGCTAGCGGGAGCTCCCCAGATACGCAGTATTTT

V: TRBV5-4
size: .
D: .
J: TRBJ2-7
CDR3: CASSLVQGPGEQYF
DNA: TGTGCCAGCAGCTTGGTTCAGGGGCCGGGCGAGCAGTACTTC

V: TRBV7-2
size: .
D: TRBD2
J: TRBJ2-7
CDR3: CASSRTSGSYEQYF
DNA: TGTGCCAGCAGCCGAACTAGCGGGAGCTATGAGCAGTACTTC

V: TRBV27
size: .
D: .
J: TRBJ2-6
CDR3: CASSLRVEAGGANVLTF
DNA: TGTGCCAGCAGTTTAAGGGTAGAAGCTGGTGGGGCCAACGTCCTGACTTTC

V: TRBV7-9
size: once
D: TRBD2
J: TRBJ2-1
CDR3: CASSLSGTGNEQFF
DNA: TGTGCCAGCAGCTTAAGCGGGACGGGCAATGAGCAGTTCTTC

V: TRBV27
size: .
D: TRBD1
J: TRBJ2-6
CDR3: CASSLQGGGGANVLTF
DNA: TGTGCCAGCAGCTTACAGGGGGGAGGTGGGGCCAACGTCCTGACTTTC

V: TRBV11-2
size: .
D: TRBD2
J: TRBJ2-1
CDR3: CASSGTGLAGGEQFF
DNA: TGTGCCAGCAGCGGCACGGGACTAGCGGGAGGTGAGCAGTTCTTC

V: TRBV5-1
size: .
D: .
J: TRBJ2-3
CDR3: CASSLYPGSDTQYF
DNA: TGCGCCAGCAGCTTATATCCAGGGTCAGATACGCAGTATTTT